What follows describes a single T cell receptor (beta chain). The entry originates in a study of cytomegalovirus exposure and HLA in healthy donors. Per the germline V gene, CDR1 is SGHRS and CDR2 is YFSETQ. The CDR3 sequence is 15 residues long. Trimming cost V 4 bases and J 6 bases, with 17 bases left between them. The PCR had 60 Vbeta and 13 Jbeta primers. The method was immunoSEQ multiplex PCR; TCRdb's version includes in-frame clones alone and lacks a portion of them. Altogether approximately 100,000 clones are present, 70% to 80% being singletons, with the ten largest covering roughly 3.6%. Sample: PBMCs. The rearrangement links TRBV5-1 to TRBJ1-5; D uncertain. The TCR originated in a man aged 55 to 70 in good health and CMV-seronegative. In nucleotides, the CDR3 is TGCGCCAGCAGCCCCGGCGACTTTACGGGTCAGCCCCAGCATTTT. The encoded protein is CASSPGDFTGQPQHF. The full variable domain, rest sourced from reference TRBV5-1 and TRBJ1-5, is KAGVTQTPRYLIKTRGQQVTLSCSPISGHRSVSWYQQTPGQGLQFLFEYFSETQRNKGNFPGRFSGRQFSNSRSEMNVSTLELGDSALYLCASSPGDFTGQPQHFGDGTRLSIL.